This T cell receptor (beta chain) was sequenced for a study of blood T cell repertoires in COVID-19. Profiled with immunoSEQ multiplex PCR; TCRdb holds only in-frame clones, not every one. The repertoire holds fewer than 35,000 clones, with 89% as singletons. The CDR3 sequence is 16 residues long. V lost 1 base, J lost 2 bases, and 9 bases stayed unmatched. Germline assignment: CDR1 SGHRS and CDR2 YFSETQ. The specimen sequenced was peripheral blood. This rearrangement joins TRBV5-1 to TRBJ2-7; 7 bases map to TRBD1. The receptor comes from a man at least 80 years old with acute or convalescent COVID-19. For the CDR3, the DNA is TGCGCCAGCAGCTTGACAGGGGACCCACTAACCTACGAGCAGTACTTC. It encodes CASSLTGDPLTYEQYF.